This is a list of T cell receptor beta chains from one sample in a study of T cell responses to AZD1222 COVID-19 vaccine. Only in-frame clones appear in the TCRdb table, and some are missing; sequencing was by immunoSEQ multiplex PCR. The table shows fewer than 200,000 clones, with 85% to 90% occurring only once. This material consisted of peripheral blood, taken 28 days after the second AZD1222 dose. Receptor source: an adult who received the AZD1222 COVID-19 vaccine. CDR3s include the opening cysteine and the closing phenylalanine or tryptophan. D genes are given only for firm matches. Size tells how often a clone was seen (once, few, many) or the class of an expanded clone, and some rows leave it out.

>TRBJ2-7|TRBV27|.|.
CASSRDPLQNYEQYF
TGTGCCAGCAGTCGGGACCCCCTGCAGAACTACGAGCAGTACTTC
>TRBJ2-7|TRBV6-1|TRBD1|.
CASSEGQGTVDEQYF
TGTGCCAGCAGTGAGGGACAGGGGACGGTAGACGAGCAGTACTTC
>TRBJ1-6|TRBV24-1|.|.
CATSVQGETENSPLHF
TGTGCCACCAGTGTACAGGGAGAGACCGAGAATTCACCCCTCCACTTT
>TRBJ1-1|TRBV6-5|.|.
CASSYFGRTEAFF
TGTGCCAGCAGTTACTTTGGGCGTACTGAAGCTTTCTTT
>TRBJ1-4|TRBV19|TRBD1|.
CASSIVGTGLEKLFF
TGTGCCAGTAGTATAGTCGGGACAGGGCTAGAAAAACTGTTTTTT
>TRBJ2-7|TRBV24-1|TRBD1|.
CATRSGTGTPYEQYF
TGTGCCACCAGGAGCGGGACAGGGACACCCTACGAGCAGTACTTC
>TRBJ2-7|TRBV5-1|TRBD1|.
CASSLEFQGANEQYF
TGCGCCAGCAGCTTGGAGTTCCAGGGGGCAAACGAGCAGTACTTC
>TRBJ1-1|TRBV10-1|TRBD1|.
CASSGDRGFDTEAFF
TGCGCCAGCAGTGGGGACAGGGGATTCGACACTGAAGCTTTCTTT
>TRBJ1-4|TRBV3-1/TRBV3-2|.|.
CASSQEEQGKKLFF
TGTGCCAGCAGCCAAGAGGAACAGGGAAAAAAACTGTTTTTT
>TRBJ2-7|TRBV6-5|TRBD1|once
CASSRQGELRYEQYF
TGTGCCAGCAGCAGACAGGGGGAACTTAGATACGAGCAGTACTTC
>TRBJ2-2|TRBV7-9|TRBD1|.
CASSSGQGNTGELFF
TGTGCCAGCAGCTCCGGACAGGGGAACACCGGGGAGCTGTTTTTT
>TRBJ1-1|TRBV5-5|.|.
CASLQNTEAFF
TGTGCCAGTTTACAGAACACTGAAGCTTTCTTT
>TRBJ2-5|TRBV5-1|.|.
CASSLDPQETQYF
TGCGCCAGCAGCTTGGACCCCCAAGAGACCCAGTACTTC
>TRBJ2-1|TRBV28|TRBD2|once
CASSLASGGRYNEQFF
TGTGCCAGCAGTCTGGCTAGCGGGGGGAGGTACAATGAGCAGTTCTTC
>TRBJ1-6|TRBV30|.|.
CAWGHPNSPLHF
TGTGCCTGGGGTCACCCTAATTCACCCCTCCACTTT
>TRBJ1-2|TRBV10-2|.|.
CASSPIGENYGYTF
TGCGCCAGCAGTCCGATTGGAGAGAACTATGGCTACACCTTC
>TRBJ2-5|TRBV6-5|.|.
CASSSLALQETQYF
TGTGCCAGCAGTTCCCTAGCGCTACAAGAGACCCAGTACTTC
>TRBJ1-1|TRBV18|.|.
CASSPSQDRYTEAFF
TGTGCCAGCTCACCCAGTCAAGACAGGTACACTGAAGCTTTCTTT
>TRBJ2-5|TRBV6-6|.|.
CASSNEQGWETQYF
TGTGCCAGCAGCAACGAACAAGGATGGGAGACCCAGTACTTC
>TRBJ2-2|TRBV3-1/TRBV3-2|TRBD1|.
CASSQVQGANTGELFF
TGTGCCAGCAGCCAAGTACAGGGGGCGAACACCGGGGAGCTGTTTTTT
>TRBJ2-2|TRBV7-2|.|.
CASSWRPADTGELFF
TGTGCCAGCAGCTGGAGACCGGCCGATACCGGGGAGCTGTTTTTT
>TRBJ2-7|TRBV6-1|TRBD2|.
CASSANPRGGLFEQYF
TGTGCCAGCAGTGCTAACCCCCGGGGGGGGCTGTTCGAGCAGTACTTC
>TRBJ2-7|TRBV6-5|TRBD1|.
CASSYSLTGGAYEQYF
TGTGCCAGCAGTTACTCACTGACAGGGGGCGCCTACGAGCAGTACTTC
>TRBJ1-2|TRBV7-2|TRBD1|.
CASSLAGTGAYGYTF
TGTGCCAGCAGCTTAGCCGGGACAGGTGCCTATGGCTACACCTTC
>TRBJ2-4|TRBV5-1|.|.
CASSLGRAQNIQYF
TGCGCCAGCAGCTTGGGCCGAGCCCAAAACATTCAGTACTTC
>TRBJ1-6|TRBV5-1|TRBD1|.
CASSLPGQGSYNSPLHF
TGCGCCAGCAGCTTGCCGGGACAGGGGTCCTATAATTCACCCCTCCACTTT
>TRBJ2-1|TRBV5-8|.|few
CASFVRNRNEQFF
TGTGCCAGCTTTGTCCGGAATCGCAATGAGCAGTTCTTC
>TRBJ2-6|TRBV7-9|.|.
CASSLGLGANVLTF
TGTGCCAGCAGCTTAGGTCTTGGGGCCAACGTCCTGACTTTC
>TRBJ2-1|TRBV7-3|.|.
CASSLEGFSSYNEQFF
TGTGCCAGCAGCTTAGAAGGATTTAGCTCCTACAATGAGCAGTTCTTC
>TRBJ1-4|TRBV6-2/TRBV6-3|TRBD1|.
CASSYPPRQGATNEKLFF
TGTGCCAGCAGTTACCCTCCGAGACAGGGTGCTACTAATGAAAAACTGTTTTTT
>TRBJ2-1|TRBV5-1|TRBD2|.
CASSLGLAYNEQFF
TGCGCCAGCAGTCTGGGACTAGCGTACAATGAGCAGTTCTTC
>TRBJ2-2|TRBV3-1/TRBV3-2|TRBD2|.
CASSQGDRGGGTGELFF
TGTGCCAGCAGCCAAGGAGATCGTGGGGGGGGCACCGGGGAGCTGTTTTTT
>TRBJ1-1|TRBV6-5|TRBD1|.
CASRPQGEGEAFF
TGTGCCAGCAGACCACAGGGGGAGGGTGAAGCTTTCTTT
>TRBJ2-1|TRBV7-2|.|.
CASSLSAGGGYNEQFF
TGTGCCAGCAGCTTAAGTGCAGGGGGAGGGTACAATGAGCAGTTCTTC
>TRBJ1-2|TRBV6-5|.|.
CASSYRAGMFVGYTF
TGTGCCAGCAGTTACCGGGCAGGGATGTTCGTTGGCTACACCTTC
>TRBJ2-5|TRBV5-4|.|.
CAGGRGQETQYF
TGTGCCGGGGGGAGGGGGCAAGAGACCCAGTACTTC
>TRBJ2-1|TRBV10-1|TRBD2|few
CASSRHRHSSGGRGEQFF
TGCGCCAGCAGCCGGCACCGTCACTCTAGCGGGGGGCGGGGTGAGCAGTTCTTC
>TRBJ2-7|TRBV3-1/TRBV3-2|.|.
CASGYSYEQYF
TGTGCCAGCGGGTACAGCTACGAGCAGTACTTC
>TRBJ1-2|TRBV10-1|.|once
CAALQGSANYGYTF
TGCGCCGCACTACAGGGTTCGGCTAACTATGGCTACACCTTC
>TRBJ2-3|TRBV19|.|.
CASSIDSGYTDTQYF
TGTGCCAGTAGTATAGATTCCGGATACACAGATACGCAGTATTTT
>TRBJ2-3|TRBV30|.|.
CAWEGGTDTQYF
TGTGCCTGGGAGGGCGGCACAGATACGCAGTATTTT
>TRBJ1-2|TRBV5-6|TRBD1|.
CASSPRQGGYGYTF
TGTGCCAGCAGCCCACGACAGGGTGGGTATGGCTACACCTTC
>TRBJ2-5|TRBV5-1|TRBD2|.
CASSPGTSKETQYF
TGCGCCAGCAGTCCCGGGACTAGTAAGGAGACCCAGTACTTC
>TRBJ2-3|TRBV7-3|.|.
CASSLGGAQADTQYF
TGTGCCAGCAGCTTAGGCGGGGCCCAAGCAGATACGCAGTATTTT
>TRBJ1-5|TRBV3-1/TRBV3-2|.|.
CASSQAGQPQHF
TGTGCCAGCAGCCAAGCCGGTCAGCCCCAGCATTTT
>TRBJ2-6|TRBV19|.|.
CASSLRGSGANVLTF
TGTGCCAGTAGCCTCCGGGGCTCTGGGGCCAACGTCCTGACTTTC
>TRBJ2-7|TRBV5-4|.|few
CASSLSGTYEQYF
TGTGCCAGCAGCTTGTCCGGAACCTACGAGCAGTACTTC
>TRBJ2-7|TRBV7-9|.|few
CASSPGPISSYEQYF
TGTGCCAGCAGCCCAGGGCCCATATCCTCCTACGAGCAGTACTTC